This T cell receptor (beta chain) was identified during a study of blood T cell repertoires in COVID-19. Turning to the study itself: Donors in the United States, Italy and Spain gave samples during acute or convalescent COVID-19.

Per germline, CDR1 LNHDA and CDR2 SQIVND (reference sequence). V trimming: 7 bases; J trimming: 7 bases; junction bases outside the gene matches: 8. This CDR3 region has 13 residues. How the authors handled the data: Reference gene primer amplification yielded estimated nucleated cell counts. Assay: immunoSEQ multiplex PCR; the TCRdb copy retains only in-frame clones and omits some. That table gives V, J and clone size, and the DNA gave D and trimming. The table records 300,000 to 350,000 clones, 90% of them present only once. The chain couples TRBV19 to TRBJ1-2, with 8 positions matching TRBD1. The TCR comes from a woman aged 25 to 39 who had been exposed to COVID-19. The sample consisted of PBMCs or T cells enriched from blood (not recorded which). CDR3 nucleotide sequence: TGTGCCAGTACCGACAGGGGCAGTGGTGGCTACACCTTC. Protein sequence: CASTDRGSGGYTF.